The 2 T cell receptor beta chains presented below share a single source sample, sequenced in a study of blood T cell repertoires in COVID-19 (dated by TCRdb to the early 2020s). Libraries were constructed by the immunoSEQ multiplex PCR assay. Entries here come from immuneACCESS through TCRdb and include only in-frame sequences with V and J called. Some clones fail to appear in such tables; in the studies checked, an unresolved V gene covers under half of the shortfall, and the cause of the remainder is unknown. The sample table shows about 320,000 clones, and approximately 90% are seen once. The biggest ten clones account for 10% of the sample. Sequenced material: PBMCs or T cells enriched from blood (not recorded which). The receptors were sampled from a young woman who had recovered from COVID-19.

V usage is TRBV30 and J usage is TRBJ1-1; D remains ambiguous. Per germline, CDR1 GTSNPN and CDR2 SVGIG (reference sequence). V lost 5 bases and J lost 1, with 8 bases in between. The CDR3 covers 12 residues. The CDR3 sequence is CAWSGQNTEAFF. The CDR3 region has the DNA TGTGCCTGGTCTGGGCAGAACACTGAAGCTTTCTTT.

The genes are TRBV2 and TRBJ1-1; no clear D. V was clipped by 3 bases and J by 0 bases, with 11 bases between them. CDR3 length: 15 residues. Germline lookup yields CDR1 SNHLY and CDR2 FYNNEI. This chain's CDR3 is CASSEDSLLNTEAFF. In nucleotides, the CDR3 is TGTGCCAGCAGTGAGGACTCCTTGCTGAACACTGAAGCTTTCTTT.